This T cell receptor beta chain was identified in a study of CD8+CD57+ T cells in acquired aplastic anemia. Turning to the study itself: The sorted CD4+ and CD8+ cells yielded an average around 3 ug of DNA.

Findings and limits, study-wide: A set of about 30 CD8+ CDR3 sequences was shared between patients and controls, and these sequences appeared highly expressed in patients.

CDR3 and TCR beta VDJ profiling relied on a genomic DNA template. TCRdb reprocessed the reads with MiXCR, giving one entry per CDR3 protein. The sample has about 250,000 distinct CDR3 sequences, approximately 45% seen once. The CDR3 is made up of 14 amino acids. V lost 6 bases and J 3 bases, leaving 15 bases between the germline ends. Germline CDR1 SGHTA, CDR2 FQGNSA. Of note for this clonotype: The antigen is not known.

Selection for sequencing was limited to patients who had shown CD8+CD57+ cell expansion by flow cytometry. Every patient had severe acquired aplastic anemia. Blood was sampled before the patients had received any therapy. This TCR derives from a human donor with aplastic anemia. The V and J genes are TRBV7-2 and TRBJ2-7; no reliable D call. Material: sorted CD4+, CD8+, or CD8+CD57+ T cells (not recorded which) from PBMCs. The CDR3: CASSIMTSFYEQYF. The CDR3 region has the DNA TGTGCCAGCAGTATAATGACGAGCTTCTACGAGCAGTACTTC.